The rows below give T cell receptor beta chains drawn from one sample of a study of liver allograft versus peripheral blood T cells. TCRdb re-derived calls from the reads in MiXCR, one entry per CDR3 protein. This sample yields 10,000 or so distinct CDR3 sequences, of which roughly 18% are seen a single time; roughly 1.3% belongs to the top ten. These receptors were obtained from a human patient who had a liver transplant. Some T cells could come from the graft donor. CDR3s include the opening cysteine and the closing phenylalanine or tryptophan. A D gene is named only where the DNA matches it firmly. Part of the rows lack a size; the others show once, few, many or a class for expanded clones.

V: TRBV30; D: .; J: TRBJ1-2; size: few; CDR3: CAWSRGQYGYTF; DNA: TGTGCCTGGAGCCGCGGACAGTATGGCTACACCTTC
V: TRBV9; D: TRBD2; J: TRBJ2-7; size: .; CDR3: CASSVGGLAGGAYEQYF; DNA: TGTGCCAGCAGCGTAGGGGGTCTAGCGGGGGGCGCCTACGAGCAGTACTTC
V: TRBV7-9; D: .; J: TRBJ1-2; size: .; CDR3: CASSLWVRNYGYTF; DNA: TGTGCCAGCAGCTTATGGGTCAGGAACTATGGCTACACCTTC
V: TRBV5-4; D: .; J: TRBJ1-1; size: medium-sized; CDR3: CASSLEISMNTEAFF; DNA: TGTGCCAGCAGCTTGGAAATCAGCATGAACACTGAAGCTTTCTTT
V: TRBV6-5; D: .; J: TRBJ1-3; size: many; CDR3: CASSYAGTAFSSGNTIYF; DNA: TGTGCCAGCAGTTACGCCGGGACGGCATTCAGCTCTGGAAACACCATATATTTT
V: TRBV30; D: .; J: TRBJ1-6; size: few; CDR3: CAWAAAANSPLHF; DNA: TGTGCCTGGGCTGCAGCCGCTAATTCACCCCTCCACTTT
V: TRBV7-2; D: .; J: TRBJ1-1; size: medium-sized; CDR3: CASSLVAGGSTEAFF; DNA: TGTGCCAGCAGCTTAGTGGCGGGAGGGAGCACTGAAGCTTTCTTT
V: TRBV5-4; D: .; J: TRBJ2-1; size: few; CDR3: CASSLASGLYNEQFF; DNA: TGTGCCAGCAGCTTGGCCAGCGGACTTTACAATGAGCAGTTCTTC
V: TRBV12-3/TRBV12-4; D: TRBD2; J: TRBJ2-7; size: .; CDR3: CASSLANWVAGGTYEQYF; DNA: TGTGCCAGCAGTCTCGCAAATTGGGTAGCGGGGGGAACCTACGAGCAGTACTTC
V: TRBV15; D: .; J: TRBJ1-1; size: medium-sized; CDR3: CATSRDGPSSHSF; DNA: TGTGCCACCAGCAGAGATGGTCCGTCTAGCCACTCCTTT
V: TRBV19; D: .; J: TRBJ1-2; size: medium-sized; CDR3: CASSLDRPVVDGYTF; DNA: TGTGCCAGTAGTCTGGACCGGCCCGTGGTCGATGGCTACACCTTC
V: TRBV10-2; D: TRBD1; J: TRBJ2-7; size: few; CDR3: CASSESLGTGAYEQYF; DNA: TGCGCCAGCAGTGAGTCGCTAGGGACAGGGGCCTACGAGCAGTACTTC
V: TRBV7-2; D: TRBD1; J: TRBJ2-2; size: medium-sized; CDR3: CASSFEQGYGELFF; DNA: TGTGCCAGCAGCTTCGAACAGGGGTACGGGGAGCTGTTTTTT
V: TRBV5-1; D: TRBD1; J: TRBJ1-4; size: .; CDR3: CASSPGWEGARVEKLFF; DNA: TGCGCCAGCAGCCCGGGCTGGGAGGGGGCGCGTGTTGAAAAACTGTTTTTT
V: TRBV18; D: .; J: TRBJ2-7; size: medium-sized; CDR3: CASSPTADGEQYF; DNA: TGTGCCAGCTCACCAACGGCGGACGGCGAGCAGTACTTC
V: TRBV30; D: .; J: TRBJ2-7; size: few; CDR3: CAWSRRGLSYEQYF; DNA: TGTGCCTGGAGTCGTCGGGGACTCTCCTACGAGCAGTACTTC
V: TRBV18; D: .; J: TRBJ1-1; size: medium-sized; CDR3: CASSQEVLVGTNTEAFF; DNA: TGTGCCAGCTCACAAGAGGTATTAGTGGGAACCAACACTGAAGCTTTCTTT
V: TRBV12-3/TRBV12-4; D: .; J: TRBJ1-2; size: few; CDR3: CASSLGGGTYGYTF; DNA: TGTGCCAGCAGTTTAGGAGGAGGGACGTATGGCTACACCTTC
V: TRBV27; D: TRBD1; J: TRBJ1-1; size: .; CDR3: CASSWTGVVRAFF; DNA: TGTGCCAGCAGCTGGACAGGGGTGGTGAGAGCTTTCTTT
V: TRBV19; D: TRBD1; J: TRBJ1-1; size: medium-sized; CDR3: CASSILLGTGATEAFF; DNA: TGTGCCAGTAGTATATTACTCGGGACAGGGGCCACTGAAGCTTTCTTT